The 18 T cell receptor beta chains reported below all come from one sample, sequenced in a study of T cell responses to AZD1222 COVID-19 vaccine. Libraries were prepared by immunoSEQ multiplex PCR; TCRdb keeps only in-frame clonotypes and omits some of them. The data show about 79,000 clones, around 90% seen once. Sample: peripheral blood, taken on day 0 of MenACWY control vaccination. Receptors were obtained from an adult in good health.

V is TRBV6-5 and J is TRBJ1-2; D uncertain. V was shortened by 3 bases and J by 0 bases, with 11 bases between the two germline ends. Germline V CDR1 and CDR2: MNHEY, SVGAGI. The CDR3 contains 15 residues. CDR3: CASSYGGASNYGYTF. The CDR3 DNA reads TGTGCCAGCAGTTATGGTGGAGCGTCTAACTATGGCTACACCTTC.

The chain recombines TRBV29-1 with TRBJ2-7, with no clear D. The CDR3 has 12 residues. Trimming took off 0 bases at V and 2 bases at J, with 5 bases between the two ends. CDR1 is SQVTM and CDR2 is ANQGSEA in the germline V gene. The CDR3 loop is CSVEEGPYEQYF. CDR3 nucleotide sequence: TGCAGCGTTGAAGAGGGTCCCTACGAGCAGTACTTC.

About this clone: The junction differs from germline at one of its ends, possibly a read error. J is TRBJ1-1 and V is TRBV5-1; perhaps TRBD1 as D (6 bases). There are 15 residues in the CDR3. Germline V gene sequence: CDR1 SGHRS, CDR2 YFSETQ. Here the CDR3 reads CASRLAAGANTEAFF. The CDR3 coding sequence is TGCGCCAGCAGGTTGGCGGCGGGGGCTAACACTGAAGCTTTCTTT.

The V and J genes are TRBV14 and TRBJ1-1; D not resolved. The CDR3 has 15 amino acids. Trimming took 1 base from V and 1 from J, leaving 10 bases between them. CDR1 and CDR2 from the germline V gene are SGHDN and FVKESK. CDR3 region: CASSQVEGWNTEAFF. DNA of the CDR3: TGTGCCAGCAGCCAAGTGGAAGGGTGGAACACTGAAGCTTTCTTT.

V is TRBV5-1 and J is TRBJ1-4; D call uncertain. Germline V gene data show CDR1 as SGHRS and CDR2 as YFSETQ. The V gene lost 3 bases and the J gene lost 7 bases, with 16 bases spanning the gap. This CDR3 contains 15 residues. CDR3: CASSSNPGEGEKLFF. CDR3 DNA sequence: TGCGCCAGCAGCTCCAACCCGGGAGAAGGTGAAAAACTGTTTTTT.

The chain joins TRBV10-3 to TRBJ2-7; 10 bases are a match to TRBD1. CDR1 ENHRY and CDR2 SYGVKD come from the germline V gene. The CDR3 extends over 13 amino acids. V lost 4 bases, J lost 6 bases, and 3 bases stayed unmatched. The CDR3 coding sequence is TGTGCCATCAGTGGACAGGGGGCTGGCGAGCAGTACTTC. Translating gives CAISGQGAGEQYF.

This clone has a single count. The chain is built from TRBV18 and TRBJ1-6; D unresolved. The CDR3 runs 14 residues. Germline loops: CDR1 KGHSH, CDR2 LQKENI. Trimming pared 6 bases from V and 3 bases from J, leaving 9 bases between. The CDR3 spells CASSLGNYNSPLHF. The CDR3 region has the DNA TGTGCCAGCTCCTTAGGGAACTATAATTCACCCCTCCACTTT. The full variable domain, in which reference TRBV18 and TRBJ1-6 provide the parts outside the CDR3, is NAGVMQNPRHLVRRRGQEARLRCSPMKGHSHVYWYRQLPEEGLKFMVYLQKENIIDESGMPKERFSAEFPKEGPSILRIQQVVRGDSAAYFCASSLGNYNSPLHFGNGTRLTVT.

CDR3 region: CASSMVTGHTGELFF. DNA for the CDR3: TGTGCCAGCAGCATGGTCACAGGGCACACCGGGGAGCTGTTTTTT. The J gene is TRBJ2-2, the V gene TRBV7-2; tentatively, D is TRBD1 (6 bases). Deletions cut 5 bases from V and 3 bases from J, with 13 bases between. The germline V gene has CDR1 SGHTA and CDR2 FQGNSA. CDR3 length: 15 amino acids.

The chain combines TRBV19 with TRBJ2-7; TRBD2 matches 11 bases. This CDR3 has 17 amino acids. Per germline, CDR1 LNHDA and CDR2 SQIVND (reference sequence). After removal of 4 bases from V and 3 bases from J, the junction contained 11 bases not matched to a gene. CDR3 region: CASSTTKLAGDNYEQYF. As DNA, the CDR3 is TGTGCCAGTAGTACCACAAAACTAGCGGGAGACAACTACGAGCAGTACTTC.

This chain joins TRBV29-1 and TRBJ2-3; tentatively, D is TRBD2 (5 bases). V lost 6 bases to trimming and J lost 0 bases, with 13 bases between them. Germline lookup yields CDR1 SQVTM and CDR2 ANQGSEA. The CDR3 covers 14 residues. The CDR3 sequence is CSVSGRGSTDTQYF. In DNA, the CDR3 is TGCAGCGTCTCTGGGAGAGGCAGCACAGATACGCAGTATTTT.

This rearrangement joins TRBV5-1 to TRBJ2-7; D is possibly TRBD1 (6 bases). The germline CDR1 and CDR2 sequences are SGHRS and YFSETQ. The V end was cut by 2 bases, the J end by 0 bases, with 12 bases between. This CDR3 has 15 amino acids. CDR3 bases: TGCGCCAGCAGCTTTGATGGGGGCAGCTCCTACGAGCAGTACTTC. Its translation is CASSFDGGSSYEQYF.

J is TRBJ2-2 and V is TRBV2; 7 nucleotides align to TRBD1. This CDR3 is built from 15 residues. Germline V lookup: CDR1 SNHLY, CDR2 FYNNEI. J lost 0 bases, V lost 6 bases, and 4 bases had no gene match. CDR3 loop: CASSLGQTNTGELFF. CDR3 nucleotide sequence: TGTGCCAGCAGCCTGGGACAGACGAACACCGGGGAGCTGTTTTTT.

The V call is TRBV11-2, the J call TRBJ1-1; no clear D gene. Germline CDR1 reads SGHAT; CDR2 reads FQNNGV. The CDR3 has 16 amino acids. Deletions cut 6 bases from V and 7 bases from J, with 24 bases between. The CDR3 region is CASRPNSGSLSGEAFF. CDR3 sequence (DNA): TGTGCCAGCAGGCCCAACTCGGGCTCGCTAAGTGGTGAAGCTTTCTTT.

The CDR3: CASRVWDSPLHF. CDR3 nucleotides: TGTGCCAGCAGGGTCTGGGATTCACCCCTCCACTTT. The chain couples TRBV6-5 to TRBJ1-6; D is unclear. Between the trimmed V and J ends, which lost 6 bases and 8 bases, there was a span of 8 bases. The CDR3 spans 12 residues. Germline V gives CDR1 MNHEY, CDR2 SVGAGI.

The rearrangement uses TRBV7-9 and TRBJ1-6; TRBD1 matches at 9 bases. Germline V gene data show CDR1 as SEHNR and CDR2 as FQNEAQ (reference sequence). The CDR3 extends over 14 amino acids. J gave up 10 bases and V 5 bases, and 6 bases lay outside the gene matches. The CDR3 spells CASSRDRDQSPLHF. In DNA, the CDR3 is TGTGCCAGCAGCCGGGACAGGGATCAATCACCCCTCCACTTT.

The rearrangement joins TRBV6-2 or TRBV6-3 to TRBJ2-1; 8 bases map to TRBD2. CDR3 length: 16 residues. V lost 5 bases to trimming and J lost 3 bases; unmatched junction nucleotides: 9. CDR1 and CDR2 (germline): MNHEY, SVGEGT. CDR3 bases: TGTGCCAGCAGTGGGGTCGATCGGGGGGGCTACAATGAGCAGTTCTTC. Protein: CASSGVDRGGYNEQFF.

The CDR3 region has the DNA TGTGCCAGCTGGACGGGGAGAACTAATGAAAAACTGTTTTTT. Its translation: CASWTGRTNEKLFF. The chain carries TRBV6-5 and TRBJ1-4, with D hard to call. The CDR3 runs to 14 residues. Per the germline V gene, CDR1 is MNHEY and CDR2 is SVGAGI. V shed 8 bases and J shed 1 base, with 11 bases lying between them.

The chain recombines TRBV30 with TRBJ1-5; maybe TRBD1 (6 bases). There are 14 residues in the CDR3. V was clipped by 5 bases and J by 6 bases, with 17 bases between them. Germline CDR1 GTSNPN, CDR2 SVGIG (reference sequence). CDR3 in DNA: TGTGCCTGGTCTTTTTGGGGGGGCGGTCAGCCCCAGCATTTT. Translation gives CAWSFWGGGQPQHF.